A single sample is the source of the 2 T cell receptor beta chains below, sequenced in a study of blood T cell repertoires in COVID-19. The assay was immunoSEQ multiplex PCR, and TCRdb's table has in-frame clones only and misses some. The data contain 150,000 to 200,000 clones, 88% of them seen just once; the ten biggest clones take up approximately 4.5%. The material sequenced was peripheral blood. Receptor source: a human donor in a cohort sampled during active COVID-19.

The rearrangement uses TRBV27 and TRBJ2-7; 13 bases are shared with TRBD2. V was pared by 5 bases and J by 3 bases, with 4 bases of the junction left unmatched. This CDR3 is 15 amino acids long. Germline V gene lookup returns CDR1 MNHEY and CDR2 SMNVEV (reference sequence). CDR3 region: CASSDGTSGIYEQYF. The CDR3 nucleotides read TGTGCCAGCAGTGACGGGACTAGCGGGATCTACGAGCAGTACTTC.

This clone was observed once. V gene TRBV7-6 combines with J gene TRBJ2-1; 9 bases are shared with TRBD2. Germline V gene data show CDR1 as SGHVS and CDR2 as FNYEAQ. The CDR3 sequence is 15 residues long. V lost 6 bases and J lost 3; bases outside the gene matches: 6. The CDR3 sequence: CASRPSSGSYNEQFF. CDR3 coding DNA: TGTGCCAGCAGACCAAGTAGCGGGAGCTACAATGAGCAGTTCTTC. Using reference TRBV7-6 and TRBJ2-1 for the parts outside the CDR3, the full variable domain is GAGVSQSPRYKVTKRGQDVALRCDPISGHVSLYWYRQALGQGPEFLTYFNYEAQQDKSGLPNDRFSAERPEGSISTLTIQRTEQRDSAMYRCASRPSSGSYNEQFFGPGTRLTVL.